The T cell receptor (beta chain) under discussion was sequenced for a study of beta chain features in type 1 diabetes. This clone has more than one count but fewer than ten. Expressed TCRB transcripts were sequenced because the entire RNA isolate underwent reverse transcription. Clones were read by immunoSEQ multiplex PCR, and TCRdb kept only the in-frame ones, dropping some. The sample lists 60,000 or so clones; about 60% were seen once. Per the germline V gene, CDR1 is SGHTA and CDR2 is FQGNSA. This CDR3 spans 12 amino acids. V lost 5 bases, J lost 5 bases, and 9 bases lay in between. The sequence was obtained from a woman younger than 30 in good health. This chain joins TRBV7-2 and TRBJ2-5, with unresolved D. The sample consisted of Tregs from blood. CDR3 coding DNA: TGTGCCAGCAGCGAAGTCAGGGAGACCCAGTACTTC. The encoded protein is CASSEVRETQYF.